The present TCR beta chain was sequenced within a study of blood T cell repertoires in COVID-19. The overall study: The United States, Italy and Spain supplied acute and convalescent COVID-19 samples. T cells, B-cell-depleted T cells, or PBMCs supplied cDNA or gDNA.

Authors' processing steps: Reference gene primer amplification in the assay estimated nucleated cell counts. Here immunoSEQ multiplex PCR was the method, and the copy in TCRdb shows in-frame clones only, minus some. The DNA gave D and trimming, while V, J and clone size come from that table. The sample holds roughly 41,000 clones; about 83% are singletons and the top ten take approximately 40%. Trimming at V came to 8 bases and at J to 8 bases, leaving 16 bases not matched to a gene. The CDR3 consists of 16 residues. Germline V gives CDR1 MDHEN, CDR2 SYDVKM. Material: peripheral blood. This sequence was found in a woman of 80 years or more with acute or convalescent COVID-19. The chain uses TRBV28 and TRBJ1-4; TRBD1 matches at 8 bases. The CDR3: CASLPPGQGPREKLFF. In DNA form, the CDR3 reads TGTGCCAGCCTACCCCCAGGACAGGGCCCCAGGGAAAAACTGTTTTTT.